This T cell receptor beta chain was sequenced in a study of regulatory T cells in long-lasting Graves disease. Study-wide context: Persistent cases were those of Graves' disease that involved over 5 years of antithyroid drugs with positive TSH receptor antibodies. Study-wide points: Newly diagnosed patients shared about a thousand public clonotypes; persistent patients shared around 2,800.

This CDR3 region has 15 residues. V lost 8 bases and J lost 7; bases outside the gene matches: 12. The time point denotes: persistent/refractory GD, antithyroid drugs over 5 years with positive TRAb. RNA isolated from PBMCs was used to make the TCR library. Through Arm-PCR of CDR3 regions and iRepertoire HTBI primers, TCR beta libraries were built. TCRdb redid the calling of the multiplex PCR reads with MiXCR, one entry per CDR3 protein. Of 400,000 to 600,000 distinct CDR3 sequences listed, 20% to 25% are singletons. On this clonotype itself: Its antigen is unidentified.

The sequenced sample was peripheral blood mononuclear cells (PBMCs), obtained when the disease was refractory, from a patient treated with antithyroid drugs. The clonotype comes from a female donor with Graves disease. V and J are TRBV12-3 or TRBV12-4 and TRBJ2-1; 9 bases match TRBD2. CDR3 DNA: TGTGCCAGCCATACCCGGCGGGAGGGACGTAATGAGCAGTTCTTC. It translates to CASHTRREGRNEQFF.